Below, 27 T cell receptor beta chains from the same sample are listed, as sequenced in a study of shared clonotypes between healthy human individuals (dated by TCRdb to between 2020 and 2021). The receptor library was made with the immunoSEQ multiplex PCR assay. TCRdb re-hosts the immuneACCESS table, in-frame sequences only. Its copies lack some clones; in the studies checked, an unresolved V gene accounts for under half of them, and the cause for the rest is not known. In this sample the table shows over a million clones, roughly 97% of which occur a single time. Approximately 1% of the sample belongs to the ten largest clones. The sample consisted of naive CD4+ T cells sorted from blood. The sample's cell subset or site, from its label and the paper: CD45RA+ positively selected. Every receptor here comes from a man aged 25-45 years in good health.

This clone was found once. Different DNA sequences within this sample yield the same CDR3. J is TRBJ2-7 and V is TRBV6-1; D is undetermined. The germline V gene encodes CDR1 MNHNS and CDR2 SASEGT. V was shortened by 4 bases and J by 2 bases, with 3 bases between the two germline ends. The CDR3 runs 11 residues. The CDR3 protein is CASSGAYEQYF. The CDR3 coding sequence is TGTGCCAGCAGTGGGGCCTACGAGCAGTACTTC.

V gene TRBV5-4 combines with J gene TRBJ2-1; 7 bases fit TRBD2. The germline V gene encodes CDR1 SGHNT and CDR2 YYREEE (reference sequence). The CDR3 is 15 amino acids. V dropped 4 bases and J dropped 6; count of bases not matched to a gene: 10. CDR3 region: CASSPWGGRRNEQFF. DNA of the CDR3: TGTGCCAGCAGCCCGTGGGGCGGGAGACGCAATGAGCAGTTCTTC.

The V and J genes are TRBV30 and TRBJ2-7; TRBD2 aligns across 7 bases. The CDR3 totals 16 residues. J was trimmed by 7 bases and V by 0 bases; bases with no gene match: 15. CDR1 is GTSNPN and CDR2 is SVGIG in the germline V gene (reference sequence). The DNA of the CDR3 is TGTGCCTGGAGTGTAGTAGGCCCCCGATCGGGGGGTGAGCAGTACTTC. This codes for CAWSVVGPRSGGEQYF.

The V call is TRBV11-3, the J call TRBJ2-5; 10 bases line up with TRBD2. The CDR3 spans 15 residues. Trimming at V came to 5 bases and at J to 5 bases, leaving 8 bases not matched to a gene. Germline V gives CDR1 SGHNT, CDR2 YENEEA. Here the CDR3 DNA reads TGTGCCAGCAGCGAGCGGGAGGGCCTCCGGGAGACCCAGTACTTC. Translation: CASSEREGLRETQYF.

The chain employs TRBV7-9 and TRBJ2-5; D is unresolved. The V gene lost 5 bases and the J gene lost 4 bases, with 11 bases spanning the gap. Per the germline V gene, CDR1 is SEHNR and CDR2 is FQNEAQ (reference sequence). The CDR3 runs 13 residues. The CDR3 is CASSTRPPETQYF. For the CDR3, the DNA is TGTGCCAGCAGCACTCGGCCTCCAGAGACCCAGTACTTC.

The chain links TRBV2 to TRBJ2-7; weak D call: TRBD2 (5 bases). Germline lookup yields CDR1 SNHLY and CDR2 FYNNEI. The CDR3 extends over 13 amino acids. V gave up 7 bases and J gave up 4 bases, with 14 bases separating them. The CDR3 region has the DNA TGTGCCAGCACCCCGGGGTCCTTATACGAGCAGTACTTC. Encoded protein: CASTPGSLYEQYF.

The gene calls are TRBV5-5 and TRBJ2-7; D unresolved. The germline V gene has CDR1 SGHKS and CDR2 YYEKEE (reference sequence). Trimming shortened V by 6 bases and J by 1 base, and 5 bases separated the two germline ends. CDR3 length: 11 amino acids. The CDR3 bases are TGTGCCAGCACAGGTTCCTACGAGCAGTACTTC. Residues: CASTGSYEQYF.

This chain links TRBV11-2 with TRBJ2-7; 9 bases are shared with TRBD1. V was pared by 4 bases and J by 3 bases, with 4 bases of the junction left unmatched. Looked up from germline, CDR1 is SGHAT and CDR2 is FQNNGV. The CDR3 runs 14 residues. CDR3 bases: TGTGCCAGCAGCTACCGACAGGGGGACTACGAGCAGTACTTC. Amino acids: CASSYRQGDYEQYF.

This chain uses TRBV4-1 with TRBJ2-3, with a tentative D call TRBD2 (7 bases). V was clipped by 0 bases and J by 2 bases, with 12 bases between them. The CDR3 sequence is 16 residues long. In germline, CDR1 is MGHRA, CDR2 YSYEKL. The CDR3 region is CASSQDLGGLTDTQYF. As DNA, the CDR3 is TGCGCCAGCAGCCAAGACTTGGGGGGGCTCACAGATACGCAGTATTTT.

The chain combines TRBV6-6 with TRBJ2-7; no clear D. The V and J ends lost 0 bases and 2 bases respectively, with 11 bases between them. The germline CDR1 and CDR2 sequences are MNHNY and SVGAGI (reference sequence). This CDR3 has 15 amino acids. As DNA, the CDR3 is TGTGCCAGCAGTTACTCCGGCTCAGTTACCTACGAGCAGTACTTC. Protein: CASSYSGSVTYEQYF.

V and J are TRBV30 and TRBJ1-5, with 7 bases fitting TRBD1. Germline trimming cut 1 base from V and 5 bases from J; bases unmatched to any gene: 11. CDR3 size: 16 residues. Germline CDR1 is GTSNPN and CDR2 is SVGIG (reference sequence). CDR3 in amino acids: CAWSDPPGQNYQPQHF. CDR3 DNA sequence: TGTGCCTGGAGTGACCCGCCGGGACAGAACTATCAGCCCCAGCATTTT.

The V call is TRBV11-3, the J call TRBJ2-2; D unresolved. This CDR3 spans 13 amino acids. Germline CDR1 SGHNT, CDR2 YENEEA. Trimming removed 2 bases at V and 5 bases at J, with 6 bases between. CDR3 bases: TGTGCCAGCAGCTTAATAGGTACCGGGGAGCTGTTTTTT. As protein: CASSLIGTGELFF.

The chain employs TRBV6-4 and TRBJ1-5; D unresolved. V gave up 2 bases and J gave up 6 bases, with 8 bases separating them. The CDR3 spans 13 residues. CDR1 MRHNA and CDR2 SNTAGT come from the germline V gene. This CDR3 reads CASSDRSPQPQHF. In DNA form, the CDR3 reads TGTGCCAGCAGTGACAGGTCCCCTCAGCCCCAGCATTTT.

The CDR3 DNA sequence: TGTGCCAGCAGTTACTCCCCCCTTGGGGACACCGGGGAGCTGTTTTTT. Translating gives CASSYSPLGDTGELFF. The J gene is TRBJ2-2, the V gene TRBV6-5, with D unclear. This CDR3 contains 16 residues. V dropped 0 bases and J dropped 3 bases, with 11 bases sitting between them. Germline V lookup: CDR1 MNHEY, CDR2 SVGAGI.

The CDR3 loop is CASSPGQGWSYEQYF. DNA of the CDR3: TGTGCCAGTAGTCCCGGACAGGGGTGGTCCTACGAGCAGTACTTC. The chain is built from TRBV19 and TRBJ2-7, with TRBD1 identical over 9 bases. J lost 1 base, V lost 5 bases, and 6 bases had no gene match. Germline loops: CDR1 LNHDA, CDR2 SQIVND (reference sequence). The CDR3 spans 15 residues.

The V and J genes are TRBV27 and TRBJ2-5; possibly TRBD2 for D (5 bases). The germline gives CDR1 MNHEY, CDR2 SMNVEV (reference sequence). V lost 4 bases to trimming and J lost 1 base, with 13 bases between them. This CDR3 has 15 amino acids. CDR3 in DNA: TGTGCCAGCAGTTCCGCTCAGCGGATCCAAGAGACCCAGTACTTC. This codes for CASSSAQRIQETQYF.

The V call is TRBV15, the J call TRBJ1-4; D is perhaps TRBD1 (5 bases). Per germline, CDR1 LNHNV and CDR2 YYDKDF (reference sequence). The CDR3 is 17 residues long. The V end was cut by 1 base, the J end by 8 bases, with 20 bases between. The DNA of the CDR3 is TGTGCCACCAGCAGAGGGGACTACAGCAGTCTATACGAAAAACTGTTTTTT. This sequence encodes CATSRGDYSSLYEKLFF.

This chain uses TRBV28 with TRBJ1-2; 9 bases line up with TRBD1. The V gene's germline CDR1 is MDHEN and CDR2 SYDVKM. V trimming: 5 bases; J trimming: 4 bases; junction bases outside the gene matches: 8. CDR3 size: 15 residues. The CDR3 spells CASSRPPGQGYGYTF. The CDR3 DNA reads TGTGCCAGCAGTCGACCCCCGGGACAGGGCTATGGCTACACCTTC.

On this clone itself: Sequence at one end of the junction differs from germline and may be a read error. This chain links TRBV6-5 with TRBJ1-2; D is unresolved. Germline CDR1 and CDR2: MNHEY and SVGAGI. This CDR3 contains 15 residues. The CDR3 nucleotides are TGTGCCAGCAGTAACTCTGTACAGTCTAACTATGGCTACACCTTC. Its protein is CASSNSVQSNYGYTF.

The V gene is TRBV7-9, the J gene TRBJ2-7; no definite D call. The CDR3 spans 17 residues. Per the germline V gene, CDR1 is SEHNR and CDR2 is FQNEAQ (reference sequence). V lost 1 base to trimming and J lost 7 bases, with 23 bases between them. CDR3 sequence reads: CASSLGWSGPSSREQYF. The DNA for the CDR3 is TGTGCCAGCAGCTTAGGATGGTCCGGCCCTAGTAGTCGTGAGCAGTACTTC.

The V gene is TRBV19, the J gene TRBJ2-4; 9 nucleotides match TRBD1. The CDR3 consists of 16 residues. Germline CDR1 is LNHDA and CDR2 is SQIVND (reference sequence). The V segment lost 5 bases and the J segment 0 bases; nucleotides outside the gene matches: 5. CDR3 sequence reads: CASSPGTGRAKNIQYF. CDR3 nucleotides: TGTGCCAGTAGTCCGGGGACAGGGAGAGCCAAAAACATTCAGTACTTC.

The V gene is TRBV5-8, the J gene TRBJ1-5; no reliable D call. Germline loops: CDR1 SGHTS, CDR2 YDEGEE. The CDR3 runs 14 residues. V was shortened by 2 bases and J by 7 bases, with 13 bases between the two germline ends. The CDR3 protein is CASSLGGMRQPQHF. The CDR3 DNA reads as TGTGCCAGCAGCTTAGGAGGCATGAGACAGCCCCAGCATTTT.

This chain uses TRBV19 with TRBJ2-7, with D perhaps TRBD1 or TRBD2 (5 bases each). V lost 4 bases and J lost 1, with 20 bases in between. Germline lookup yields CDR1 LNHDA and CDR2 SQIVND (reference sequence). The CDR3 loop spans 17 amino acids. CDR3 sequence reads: CASSTRPGTLSSYEQYF. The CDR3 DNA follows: TGTGCCAGTAGTACGCGCCCCGGGACGCTAAGTTCCTACGAGCAGTACTTC.

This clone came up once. CDR3 sequence reads: CASSIGSNYGYTF. The CDR3 DNA is TGTGCCAGTAGTATAGGCAGCAACTATGGCTACACCTTC. This chain links TRBV19 with TRBJ1-2; D not certain. The V end lost 1 base, the J end lost 2 bases, and 5 bases lay between the germline ends. The CDR3 has 13 amino acids. Germline V gene sequence: CDR1 LNHDA, CDR2 SQIVND (reference sequence).

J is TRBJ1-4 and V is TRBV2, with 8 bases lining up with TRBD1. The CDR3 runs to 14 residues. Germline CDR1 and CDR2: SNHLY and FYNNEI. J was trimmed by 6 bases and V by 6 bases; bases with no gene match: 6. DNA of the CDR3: TGTGCCAGCAGAAGCGGGACAGGCCATGAAAAACTGTTTTTT. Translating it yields CASRSGTGHEKLFF.

CDR3 protein: CASTKLAISSYEQYF. Here the CDR3 DNA reads TGTGCCAGCACCAAACTAGCGATCAGCTCCTACGAGCAGTACTTC. The chain uses TRBV6-1 and TRBJ2-7, with TRBD2 identical over 7 bases. This CDR3 region has 15 residues. V lost 7 bases to trimming and J lost 0 bases; unmatched junction nucleotides: 9. Germline V lookup: CDR1 MNHNS, CDR2 SASEGT.

The CDR3 reads CASRGSGRNYGYTF. CDR3 in DNA: TGTGCCAGCAGAGGAAGTGGACGGAACTATGGCTACACCTTC. The rearrangement joins TRBV28 to TRBJ1-2; D is undetermined. The CDR3 spans 14 residues. The germline V gene encodes CDR1 MDHEN and CDR2 SYDVKM. The V and J ends lost 6 bases and 2 bases respectively, with 13 bases between them.